These 27 T cell receptor beta chains were sequenced from one sample in a study of T cell responses to AZD1222 COVID-19 vaccine. Here immunoSEQ multiplex PCR was the method, and the copy in TCRdb shows in-frame clones only, minus some. The sample has under 150,000 clones, roughly nine tenths seen once. This specimen consisted of peripheral blood, obtained on day 0 of AZD1222 vaccination. These receptors all come from an adult in good health.

The CDR3 protein is CASSLSRLAEEQYF. The CDR3 DNA is TGTGCCAGCAGCCTCAGCCGACTAGCAGAGGAGCAGTACTTC. The rearrangement uses TRBV7-8 and TRBJ2-7; TRBD2 matches at 7 bases. V lost 5 bases and J lost 7; bases outside the gene matches: 11. This CDR3 has 14 amino acids. Germline CDR1 and CDR2: SGHVS and FQNEAQ.

This chain connects TRBV11-2 to TRBJ2-7, with 12 bases matching TRBD2. Germline CDR1 is SGHAT and CDR2 is FQNNGV. The J segment lost 3 bases and the V segment lost 5 bases, leaving 5 bases of the junction unmatched. CDR3 length equals 15 residues. As DNA, the CDR3 is TGTGCCAGCAGCCCCCGGACTAGCGGGGACTACGAGCAGTACTTC. Translated, it gives CASSPRTSGDYEQYF.

The rearrangement uses TRBV6-5 and TRBJ2-7; D call uncertain. V shed 0 bases and J shed 5 bases, with 8 bases lying between them. The CDR3 sequence is 13 residues long. Looked up from germline, CDR1 is MNHEY and CDR2 is SVGAGI. CDR3 loop: CASSYSGFHEQYF. The CDR3 nucleotides are TGTGCCAGCAGTTACTCTGGGTTCCACGAGCAGTACTTC.

The J gene is TRBJ2-3, the V gene TRBV5-4; D possibly uses TRBD1 or TRBD2 (6 bases each). CDR1 and CDR2 (germline): SGHNT, YYREEE (reference sequence). This CDR3 has 12 amino acids. V was cut by 4 bases and J by 5 bases, with 8 bases left in between. As DNA, the CDR3 is TGTGCCAGCAGCGGGGGGCAAGATACGCAGTATTTT. This translates into CASSGGQDTQYF.

The CDR3 loop reads CASKRTSGSTEQYF. DNA of the CDR3: TGCGCCAGCAAAAGGACTAGCGGGAGCACCGAGCAGTACTTC. The chain employs TRBV5-1 and TRBJ2-7, with 13 positions matching TRBD2. The CDR3 runs to 14 residues. V was pared by 6 bases and J by 6 bases, with 6 bases of the junction left unmatched. The V gene's germline CDR1 is SGHRS and CDR2 YFSETQ. The variable domain in full, completed from reference TRBV5-1 and TRBJ2-7, reads KAGVTQTPRYLIKTRGQQVTLSCSPISGHRSVSWYQQTPGQGLQFLFEYFSETQRNKGNFPGRFSGRQFSNSRSEMNVSTLELGDSALYLCASKRTSGSTEQYFGPGTRLTVT.

The J gene is TRBJ2-7, the V gene TRBV28; D gene ambiguous. Trimming took 6 bases from V and 7 from J, leaving 10 bases between them. Germline V lookup: CDR1 MDHEN, CDR2 SYDVKM. This CDR3 is built from 11 residues. CDR3 nucleotides: TGTGCCAGCAGCCTGGAATGGGAGCAGTACTTC. Translated, it gives CASSLEWEQYF.

Here the CDR3 reads CASSLDPTGELFF. The CDR3 DNA is TGTGCCAGCAGCTTAGACCCAACCGGGGAGCTGTTTTTT. This sequence joins TRBV13 and TRBJ2-2; unclear D gene. The CDR3 runs 13 residues. Germline V gene sequence: CDR1 PRHDT, CDR2 FYEKMQ (reference sequence). Trimming shortened V by 1 base and J by 5 bases, and 5 bases separated the two germline ends.

The V call is TRBV28, the J call TRBJ1-4, with TRBD1 matching 7 bases. The CDR3 is 15 amino acids. CDR1 and CDR2 from the germline V gene are MDHEN and SYDVKM. V lost 5 bases and J lost 1; bases outside the gene matches: 4. The CDR3 protein is CASSRAGGTNEKLFF. CDR3 nucleotides: TGTGCCAGCAGTCGGGCAGGGGGAACTAATGAAAAACTGTTTTTT.

The chain joins TRBV27 to TRBJ2-7; the match to TRBD2 covers 8 bases. The CDR3 runs 14 residues. Germline CDR1 reads MNHEY; CDR2 reads SMNVEV (reference sequence). The V and J ends lost 3 bases and 5 bases, in that order; junction bases with no gene match: 6. The chain's CDR3 is CASSFYSGTHEQYF. The CDR3 nucleotides are TGTGCCAGCAGTTTCTATAGCGGGACCCACGAGCAGTACTTC.

In this sample, this clone turned up a few times. This sequence joins TRBV5-4 and TRBJ2-1; 10 nucleotides align to TRBD2. CDR3 length equals 14 residues. V was pared by 9 bases and J by 0 bases, with 3 bases of the junction left unmatched. The germline V gene has CDR1 SGHNT and CDR2 YYREEE (reference sequence). CDR3 in amino acids: CAITSGISYNEQFF. DNA for the CDR3: TGTGCCATAACTAGCGGGATCTCCTACAATGAGCAGTTCTTC.

This chain uses TRBV19 with TRBJ1-1, with D possibly matching TRBD1 (6 bases). The V end lost 2 bases, the J end lost 7 bases, and 14 bases lay between the germline ends. Germline lookup yields CDR1 LNHDA and CDR2 SQIVND (reference sequence). CDR3 length equals 14 residues. CDR3: CASSITGASIEAFF. In nucleotides, the CDR3 is TGTGCCAGTAGTATAACGGGGGCTTCAATTGAAGCTTTCTTT.

The V call is TRBV6-5, the J call TRBJ1-1; D gene unclear. Between the trimmed V and J ends, which lost 0 bases and 6 bases, there was a span of 11 bases. Germline CDR1 MNHEY, CDR2 SVGAGI. The length of the CDR3 is 14 residues. The CDR3: CASSYSQRGAEAFF. The CDR3 nucleotides are TGTGCCAGCAGTTACTCCCAACGCGGGGCTGAAGCTTTCTTT.

V is TRBV7-2 and J is TRBJ1-4, with 8 bases aligning to TRBD1. V lost 6 bases to trimming and J lost 4 bases; unmatched junction nucleotides: 4. The CDR3 covers 14 residues. In germline, CDR1 is SGHTA, CDR2 FQGNSA. CDR3 loop: CASSPGGLNEKLFF. DNA for the CDR3: TGTGCCAGCAGTCCAGGGGGCCTTAATGAAAAACTGTTTTTT.

This sequence joins TRBV7-6 and TRBJ1-3, with D unclear. CDR1 and CDR2 (germline): SGHVS, FNYEAQ. The CDR3 is 15 amino acids. Trimming took 5 bases from V and 0 from J, leaving 11 bases between them. CDR3 sequence reads: CASSARLNSGNTIYF. The CDR3 region has the DNA TGTGCCAGCAGCGCCCGACTGAACTCTGGAAACACCATATATTTT. The variable domain in full, completed from reference TRBV7-6 and TRBJ1-3, reads GAGVSQSPRYKVTKRGQDVALRCDPISGHVSLYWYRQALGQGPEFLTYFNYEAQQDKSGLPNDRFSAERPEGSISTLTIQRTEQRDSAMYRCASSARLNSGNTIYFGEGSWLTVV.

The chain uses TRBV5-4 and TRBJ1-2, with D perhaps TRBD1 (5 bases). This CDR3 is built from 14 residues. V was cut by 4 bases and J by 5 bases, with 15 bases left in between. Germline CDR1 SGHNT, CDR2 YYREEE (reference sequence). Here the CDR3 reads CASSADRGGYGYTF. The CDR3 DNA reads as TGTGCCAGCAGCGCGGACCGGGGGGGGTATGGCTACACCTTC.

The chain employs TRBV30 and TRBJ2-3; 10 bases map to TRBD2. This CDR3 spans 13 amino acids. Germline V gene sequence: CDR1 GTSNPN, CDR2 SVGIG (reference sequence). Unmatched junction bases numbered 7, after V lost 5 bases and J lost 8 bases. The CDR3 nucleotides read TGTGCCTGGGGGTCTAGCGGGAGTGGTACGCAGTATTTT. Amino acid sequence: CAWGSSGSGTQYF.

The chain recombines TRBV21-1 with TRBJ1-1; the table assigns TRBD1, which was not confirmed against the DNA. TRBV21-1 represents a pseudogene. The CDR3 length is 12 residues. The CDR3 DNA follows: TGTGCCAGCAGCGCCCGACAGGGTGAAGCTTTCTTT. Translation: CASSARQGEAFF.

The chain uses TRBV5-1 and TRBJ2-1; 7 positions agree with TRBD1. Trimming cost V 9 bases and J 4 bases; bases outside gene matches: 13. The CDR3 length is 15 residues. Germline CDR1 SGHRS, CDR2 YFSETQ. Here the CDR3 DNA reads TGCGCCACCACAGAGACAGGGCAGCTTTACAATGAGCAGTTCTTC. Translated: CATTETGQLYNEQFF.

The chain uses TRBV7-8 and TRBJ2-7; 10 bases line up with TRBD2. After removal of 1 base from V and 5 bases from J, the junction contained 5 bases not matched to a gene. The CDR3 contains 15 residues. Germline V lookup: CDR1 SGHVS, CDR2 FQNEAQ. CDR3 sequence reads: CASSLGVSGRNEQYF. DNA for the CDR3: TGTGCCAGCAGCTTAGGGGTTAGCGGGAGGAACGAGCAGTACTTC.

Comments on this clone: This sample includes further DNA sequences coding for the same CDR3. This chain uses TRBV5-1 with TRBJ2-7; no clear D gene. The V gene lost 0 bases and the J gene lost 4 bases, with 8 bases spanning the gap. In germline, CDR1 is SGHRS, CDR2 YFSETQ. The CDR3 sequence is 13 residues long. The CDR3 sequence is CASSLDRAYEQYF. CDR3 bases: TGCGCCAGCAGCTTGGACAGAGCTTACGAGCAGTACTTC.

The genes are TRBV6-5 and TRBJ1-1; D is undetermined. Germline CDR1 is MNHEY and CDR2 is SVGAGI. V dropped 5 bases and J dropped 2 bases, with 12 bases sitting between them. The CDR3 extends over 14 amino acids. The CDR3 DNA reads TGTGCCAGCAGTCGACGTGGGGTAAACACTGAAGCTTTCTTT. It is translated as CASSRRGVNTEAFF.

This clone was detected only a few times. The chain uses TRBV5-1 and TRBJ1-2; TRBD1 matches 9 bases. Germline V gene sequence: CDR1 SGHRS, CDR2 YFSETQ. V was pared by 1 base and J by 4 bases, with 2 bases of the junction left unmatched. This CDR3 comprises 14 residues. In DNA form, the CDR3 reads TGCGCCAGCAGCTTGACAGGGGGCTTCTATGGCTACACCTTC. Encoded protein: CASSLTGGFYGYTF.

This clone occurred once. The chain carries TRBV7-8 and TRBJ1-2; D gene unclear. The CDR3 extends over 14 amino acids. Germline V gene lookup returns CDR1 SGHVS and CDR2 FQNEAQ. The V gene lost 1 base and the J gene lost 1 base, with 7 bases spanning the gap. CDR3 residues: CASSLGHINYGYTF. The CDR3 DNA reads TGTGCCAGCAGCTTAGGGCATATTAACTATGGCTACACCTTC.

V usage is TRBV3-1 (or the pseudogene TRBV3-2) and J usage is TRBJ2-1; no clear D. The CDR3 has 13 residues. V lost 5 bases and J 7 bases, leaving 12 bases between the germline ends. Germline V CDR1 and CDR2: LGHDT, YNNKEL (reference sequence). The chain's CDR3 is CASSILQGNEQFF. The CDR3 nucleotides read TGTGCCAGCAGCATCCTGCAAGGGAATGAGCAGTTCTTC.

The gene calls are TRBV19 and TRBJ1-5; D not certain. Germline-derived CDR1 and CDR2 are LNHDA and SQIVND (reference sequence). CDR3 length: 14 amino acids. V lost 3 bases and J 5 bases, leaving 11 bases between the germline ends. The CDR3 protein is CASSILGRDQPQHF. Written as DNA, the CDR3 is TGTGCCAGTAGTATCCTAGGGAGGGATCAGCCCCAGCATTTT.

This chain connects TRBV28 to TRBJ1-1; no firm D call. CDR3 length: 13 residues. The germline CDR1 and CDR2 sequences are MDHEN and SYDVKM. V was cut by 4 bases and J by 1 base, with 7 bases left in between. The CDR3 DNA reads TGTGCCAGCAGTTACCCTCCGAACACTGAAGCTTTCTTT. Translation gives CASSYPPNTEAFF.

V is TRBV28 and J is TRBJ1-5; D possibly corresponds to TRBD1 (5 bases). The CDR3 is made up of 16 amino acids. V was trimmed by 2 bases and J by 2 bases, leaving 13 bases between them. Germline values: CDR1 MDHEN, CDR2 SYDVKM. CDR3 coding DNA: TGTGCCAGCAGTTTACGGCAGGGATCCGGCAATCAGCCCCAGCATTTT. This encodes CASSLRQGSGNQPQHF.